Sequencing of this TCR beta chain was carried out in a study of human T cells and chemical hapten exposure. In the study overall: A patient group, mainly female, showed alopecia areata, totalis or universalis.

In its sample, this clonotype was seen a few times. The target antigen is unknown. As to time point: patch test 1, 2 weeks after DPC sensitization. Treatment given: therapeutic diphenylcyclopropenone sensitization with weekly scalp DPC. This CDR3 is built from 12 residues. Germline-derived CDR1 and CDR2 are MNHEY and SVGAGI. V was clipped by 6 bases and J by 9 bases, with 13 bases between them. General observations from the study: Significantly greater numbers of large CDR3 similarity clusters came from expanded TCRs than from controls. Sensitizing with DPC caused no change in TCRs above 1 in 1000 frequency.

One entry per CDR3 protein, called by TCRdb with MiXCR from the RACE reads. The sample lists 150,000 to 200,000 distinct CDR3 sequences; around 13% were seen once. The starting material was whole blood, obtained in connection with sensitization to the hapten diphenylcyclopropenone (DPC). The clonotype originates from a woman in her thirties with alopecia areata. Some clones in this sample may be carry-over from other donors' samples. J is TRBJ2-3 and V is TRBV6-5; maybe TRBD1 (6 bases). CDR3 bases: TGTGCCAGCAGCCTTGACAGGCGGACGCAGTATTTT. Residues: CASSLDRRTQYF.